Included here is one T cell receptor (beta chain) sequence, with context. Its antigen is as yet unknown. This sample was taken from a study of T cell responses to AZD1222 COVID-19 vaccine. General observations from the study: Baseline testing showed seropositivity in only a handful of AZD1222 recipients. Spike was spanned by vaccine-associated CD4 TCRs, which were dominant at 160-218 and 743-854. Females outnumbered males among donors, who were mostly white British; clonal diversity was possibly underestimated. The peak T cell response came first, and repertoires were sampled only after it.

Clones were sequenced by immunoSEQ multiplex PCR, and TCRdb holds only the in-frame ones, with some missing. This table lists 150,000 or so clones. The sample comprised peripheral blood. The receptor was isolated from an adult in good health.

CDR3: CASSLNTGNTEAFF. CDR3 nucleotides: TGCGCCAGCAGCTTGAATACAGGGAACACTGAAGCTTTCTTT. The genes are TRBV5-1 and TRBJ1-1; D perhaps matches TRBD1 (5 bases). Germline CDR1 reads SGHRS; CDR2 reads YFSETQ. The CDR3 is made up of 14 amino acids. V gave up 1 base and J gave up 1 base, with 8 bases separating them. Supplemented by reference TRBV5-1 and TRBJ1-1, the full variable domain reads KAGVTQTPRYLIKTRGQQVTLSCSPISGHRSVSWYQQTPGQGLQFLFEYFSETQRNKGNFPGRFSGRQFSNSRSEMNVSTLELGDSALYLCASSLNTGNTEAFFGQGTRLTVV.